This TCR beta chain originates from a study of tumor-infiltrating lymphocytes in primary liver carcinoma. Study outcomes and limitations: Blood fell significantly below tumors in its top-250-clone fraction (p = 0.039).

cDNA specific to TCR beta was made from about 0.45 ug of total RNA, with a constant-region primer employed for priming. Three nested multiplex PCR rounds, a slightly modified ARM-PCR method, built the TCR beta libraries. Two initial PCR rounds of around 10 cycles each paired TRBV1-TRBV30 forward primers with a C-beta reverse primer. From the multiplex PCR reads, TCRdb called clonotypes with MiXCR, one entry per CDR3 protein. The sample has 320,000 or so distinct CDR3 sequences, about 62% seen once; the top ten hold roughly 8.9%. The CDR3 spans 14 residues. The germline gives CDR1 SGHNT, CDR2 YENEEA. Comments on this clonotype: Its specificity is unknown. A junction end diverges from the germline sequence, so it may reflect a read error.

In addition to blood RNA drawn from unsorted whole blood, germline DNA was extracted. The receptor's source is a middle-aged man with primary liver carcinoma and hepatitis B virus infection. The sequenced material came from peripheral blood. This chain connects TRBV11-3 to TRBJ2-7; D perhaps matches TRBD1 (6 bases). DNA of the CDR3: TGTGACAGCAGCAACACAGGGCTTTCCTACGGGCAGTACTTC. Translating gives CDSSNTGLSYGQYF.